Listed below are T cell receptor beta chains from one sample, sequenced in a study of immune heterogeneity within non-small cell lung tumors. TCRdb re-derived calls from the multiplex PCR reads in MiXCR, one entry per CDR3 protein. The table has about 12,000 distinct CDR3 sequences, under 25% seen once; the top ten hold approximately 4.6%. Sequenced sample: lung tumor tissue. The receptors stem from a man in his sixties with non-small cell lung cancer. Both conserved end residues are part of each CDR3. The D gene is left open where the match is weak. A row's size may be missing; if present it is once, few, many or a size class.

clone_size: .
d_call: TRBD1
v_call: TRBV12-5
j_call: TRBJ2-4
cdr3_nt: TGTGCTAGTGGTATCCGACAGGGGACCAAAAACATTCAGTACTTC
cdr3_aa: CASGIRQGTKNIQYF

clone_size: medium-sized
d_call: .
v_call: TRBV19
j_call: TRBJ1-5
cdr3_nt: TGTGCCAGTAGTATTTCAGTATTTCAGCCCCAGCATTTT
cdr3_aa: CASSISVFQPQHF

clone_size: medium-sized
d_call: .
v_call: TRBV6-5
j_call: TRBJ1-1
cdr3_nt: TGTGCCAGCAGTTACTGGGGGGAGAGGGGAGCTTTCTTT
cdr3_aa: CASSYWGERGAFF

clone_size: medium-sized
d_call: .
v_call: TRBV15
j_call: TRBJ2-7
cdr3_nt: TGTGCCACCAGCAGAGATCGTGATGAGCAGTACTTC
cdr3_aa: CATSRDRDEQYF

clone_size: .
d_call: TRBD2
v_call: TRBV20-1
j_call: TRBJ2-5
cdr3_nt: TGCAGTGCTCGACTAGCGGGAGGAAGTAAGACCCAGTACTTC
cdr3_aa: CSARLAGGSKTQYF

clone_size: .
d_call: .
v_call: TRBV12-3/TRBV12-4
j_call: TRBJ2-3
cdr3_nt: TGTGCCAGCACTCTCACAGATACGCAGTATTTT
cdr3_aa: CASTLTDTQYF

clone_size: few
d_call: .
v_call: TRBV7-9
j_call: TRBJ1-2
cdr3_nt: TGTGCCAGCAGCTTAGACGGCCTCTATGGCTACACCTTC
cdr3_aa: CASSLDGLYGYTF

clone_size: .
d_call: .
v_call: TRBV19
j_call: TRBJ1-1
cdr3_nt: TGTGCCAGTAGTATAAGGGTCTGGGTGGCAGATGAGAACACTGAAGCTTTCTTT
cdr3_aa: CASSIRVWVADENTEAFF

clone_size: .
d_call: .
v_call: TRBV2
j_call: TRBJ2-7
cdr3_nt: TGTGCCAGCAGTGCATCCCCTTACGAGCAGTACTTC
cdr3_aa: CASSASPYEQYF

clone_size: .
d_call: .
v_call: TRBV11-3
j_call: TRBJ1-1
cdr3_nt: TGTGCCAGCAGCCCAGTTCGGGGGACGAACACTGAAGCTTTCTTT
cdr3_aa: CASSPVRGTNTEAFF

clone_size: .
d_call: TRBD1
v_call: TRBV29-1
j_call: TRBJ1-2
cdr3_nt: TGCAGCGTTGAGCGACAGGGAGGGTACTATGGCTACACCTTC
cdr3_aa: CSVERQGGYYGYTF

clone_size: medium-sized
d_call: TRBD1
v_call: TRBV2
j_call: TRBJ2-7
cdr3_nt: TGTGCCAGCAGTCTGACAGGGACGCTGGGGGAGCAGTACTTC
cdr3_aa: CASSLTGTLGEQYF

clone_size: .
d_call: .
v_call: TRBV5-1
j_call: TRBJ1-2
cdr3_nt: TGCGCCAGCAGCTTGGAAGGTGGGGGGATAGGAGCTAACTATGGCTACACCTTC
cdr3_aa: CASSLEGGGIGANYGYTF

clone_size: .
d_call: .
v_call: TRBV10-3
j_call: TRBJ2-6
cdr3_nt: TGTGCCATCAGTGGTTCGAGGGCAGGGTTTGATGATGGGGCCAACGTCCTGACTTTC
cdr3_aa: CAISGSRAGFDDGANVLTF

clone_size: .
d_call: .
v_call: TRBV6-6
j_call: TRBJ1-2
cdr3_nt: TGTGCCAGCAGTTACCTATCACGGGGTTATGGCTACACCTTC
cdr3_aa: CASSYLSRGYGYTF

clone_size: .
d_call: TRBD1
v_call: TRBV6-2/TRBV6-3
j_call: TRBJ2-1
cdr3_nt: TGTGCCAGCAGGCCAGGGGGCGTAAACAAGGAGCAGTTCTTC
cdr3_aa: CASRPGGVNKEQFF

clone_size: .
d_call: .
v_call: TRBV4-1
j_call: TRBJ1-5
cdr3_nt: TGCGCCAGCAGCCAAGAGATTAGCAGGGAAGGTCAGCCCCAGCATTTT
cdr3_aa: CASSQEISREGQPQHF

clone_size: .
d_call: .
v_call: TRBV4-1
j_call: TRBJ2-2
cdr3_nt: TGCGCCAGCACCCAACCCCCCGGGGAGCTGTTTTTT
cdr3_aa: CASTQPPGELFF

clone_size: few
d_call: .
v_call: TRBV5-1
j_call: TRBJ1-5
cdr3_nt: TGCGCCAGCAGCTTGGCCGGGGCCCGAAATCAGCCCCAGCATTTT
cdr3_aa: CASSLAGARNQPQHF

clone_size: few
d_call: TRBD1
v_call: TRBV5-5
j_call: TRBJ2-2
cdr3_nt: TGTGCCAGCAGCTTGGGAGGGGGCGCAACCGGGGAGCTGTTTTTT
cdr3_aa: CASSLGGGATGELFF

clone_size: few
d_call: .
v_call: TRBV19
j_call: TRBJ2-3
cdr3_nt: TGTGCCAGTAGCCTGGCGGAGGCAGATACGCAGTATTTT
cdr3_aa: CASSLAEADTQYF

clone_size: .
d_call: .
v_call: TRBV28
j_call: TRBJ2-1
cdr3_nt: TGTGCCAGCAGTTTAGCCTACAATGAGCGGTTCTTC
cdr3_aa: CASSLAYNERFF

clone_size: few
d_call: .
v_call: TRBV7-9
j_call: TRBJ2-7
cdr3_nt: TGTGCCAGCAGCGGAGGGGACCGCCACGACGAGCAGTACTTC
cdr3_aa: CASSGGDRHDEQYF

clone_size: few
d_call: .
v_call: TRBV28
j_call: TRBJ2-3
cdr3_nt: TGTGCCAGCAGACCCGACAGCACAGATACGCAGTATTTT
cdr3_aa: CASRPDSTDTQYF

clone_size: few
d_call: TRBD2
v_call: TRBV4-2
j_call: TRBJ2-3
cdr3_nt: TGTGCCAGCAGCCCCTTGAAGCGGGAGTGGCCAGATACGCAGTATTTT
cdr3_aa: CASSPLKREWPDTQYF

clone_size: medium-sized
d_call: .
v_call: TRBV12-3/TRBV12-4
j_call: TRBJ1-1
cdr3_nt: TGTGCCAGCAGCGTCAGCAATGAAGCTTTCTTT
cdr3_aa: CASSVSNEAFF

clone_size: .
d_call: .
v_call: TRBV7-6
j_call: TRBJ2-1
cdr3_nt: TGTGCCAGCAGCTTAGGAAGCTCGGGAGTCCGGAATGAGCAGTTCTTC
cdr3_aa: CASSLGSSGVRNEQFF

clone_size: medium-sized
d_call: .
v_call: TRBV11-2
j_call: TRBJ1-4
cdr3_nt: TGTGCCAGCAGCTTAGTCGTCCAAGCTGAAAAACTGTTTTTT
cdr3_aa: CASSLVVQAEKLFF

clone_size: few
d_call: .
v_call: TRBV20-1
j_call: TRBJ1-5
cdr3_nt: TGCAGTGCTAGGGGCCAGGGCGGAGGGAATCAGCCCCAGCATTTT
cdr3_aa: CSARGQGGGNQPQHF

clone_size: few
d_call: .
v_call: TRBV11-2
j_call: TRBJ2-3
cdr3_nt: TGTGCCAGCAGCTTAGTGGTCGATCGGGCAGATACGCAGTATTTT
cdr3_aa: CASSLVVDRADTQYF

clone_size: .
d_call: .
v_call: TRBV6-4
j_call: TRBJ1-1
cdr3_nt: TGTGCCAGCAGCGAGATACCGAACACTGAAGCTTTCTTT
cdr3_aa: CASSEIPNTEAFF

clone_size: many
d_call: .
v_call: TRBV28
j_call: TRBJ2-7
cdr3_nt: TGTGCCAGCAGTCCGGCCTCCGGGGCGGGCAGGTACGAGCAGTACTTC
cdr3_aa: CASSPASGAGRYEQYF

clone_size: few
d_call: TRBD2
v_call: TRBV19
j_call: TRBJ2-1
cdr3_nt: TGTGCCACCGGGACTAGCGGGAGGTATGAGCAGTTCTTC
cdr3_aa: CATGTSGRYEQFF

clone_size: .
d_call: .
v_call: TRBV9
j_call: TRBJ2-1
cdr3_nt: TGTGCCAGCAGCGTTGTTGGGAGAAATGAGCAGTTCTTC
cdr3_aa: CASSVVGRNEQFF

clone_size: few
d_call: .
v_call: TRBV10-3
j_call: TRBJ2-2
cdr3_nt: TGTGCCATCGGGACTTTGAACACCGGGGAGCTGTTTTTT
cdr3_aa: CAIGTLNTGELFF

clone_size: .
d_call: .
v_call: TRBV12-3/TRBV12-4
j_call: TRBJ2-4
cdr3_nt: TGTGCCAGCAGCCCGCAGGGGCGTCCAGAAAACATTCAGTACTTC
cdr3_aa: CASSPQGRPENIQYF

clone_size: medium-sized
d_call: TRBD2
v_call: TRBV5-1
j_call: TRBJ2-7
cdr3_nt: TGCGCCAGCAGCCCCGGGAGGGCCGCTGGCGAGCAGTACTTC
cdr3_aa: CASSPGRAAGEQYF

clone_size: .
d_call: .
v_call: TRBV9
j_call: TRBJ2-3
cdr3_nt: TGTGCCAGCAGTCCGGGGTCCACAGATACGCAGTATTTT
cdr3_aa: CASSPGSTDTQYF

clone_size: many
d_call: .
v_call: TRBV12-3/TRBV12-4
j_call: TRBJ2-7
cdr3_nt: TGTGCCAGCAGTTTAGGGGAACGCGAGCAGTACTTC
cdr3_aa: CASSLGEREQYF

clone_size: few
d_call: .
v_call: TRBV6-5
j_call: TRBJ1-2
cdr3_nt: TGTGCCAGCAGTTACTCGCGGAGGGGGAGGTCCTATGGCTACACCTTC
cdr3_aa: CASSYSRRGRSYGYTF

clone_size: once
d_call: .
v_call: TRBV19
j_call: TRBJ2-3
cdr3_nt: TGTGCCAGTAGCCGTAACAGGGATGATACGCAGTATTTT
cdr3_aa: CASSRNRDDTQYF

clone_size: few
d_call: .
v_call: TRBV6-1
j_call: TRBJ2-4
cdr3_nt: TGTGCCAGCAGTGAAAGGGTCGTGCGAGGGAGTATAGTTCAGTACTTC
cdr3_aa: CASSERVVRGSIVQYF

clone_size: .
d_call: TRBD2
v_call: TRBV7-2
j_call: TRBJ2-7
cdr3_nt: TGTGTCAGCAGCTTATCGGTTAGCGGGACACCCTACGATCAGTACTTC
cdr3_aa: CVSSLSVSGTPYDQYF

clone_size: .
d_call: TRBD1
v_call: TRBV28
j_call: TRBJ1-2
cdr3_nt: TGTGCCAGCACCCAGGGGGGGACTTTTTATGGCTACACCTTC
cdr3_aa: CASTQGGTFYGYTF

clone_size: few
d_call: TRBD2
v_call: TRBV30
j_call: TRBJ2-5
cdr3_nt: TGTGCCTGGAGTGTCATAGCCGGGACTAGCGGGAGGGCCGGAGAGACCCAGTACTTC
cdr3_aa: CAWSVIAGTSGRAGETQYF

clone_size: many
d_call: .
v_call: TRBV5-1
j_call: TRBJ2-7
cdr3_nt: TGCGCCAGCAGGGGCGGTCTCACCTACGAGCAGTACTTC
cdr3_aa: CASRGGLTYEQYF

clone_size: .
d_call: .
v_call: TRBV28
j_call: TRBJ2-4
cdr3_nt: TGTGCCAGCAGTTCCCCGGACAGACTAGCCAAAAACATTCAGTACTTC
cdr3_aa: CASSSPDRLAKNIQYF

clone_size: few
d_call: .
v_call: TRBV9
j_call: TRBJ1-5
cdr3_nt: TGTGCCAGCAGCCCCGGGGCAGGAGGGGGGCCCCAGCATTTT
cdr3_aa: CASSPGAGGGPQHF

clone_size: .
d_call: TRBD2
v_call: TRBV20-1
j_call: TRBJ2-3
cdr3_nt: TGCAGTGCCCTACTAGCGGGAGAGGCAGATACGCAGTATTTT
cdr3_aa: CSALLAGEADTQYF

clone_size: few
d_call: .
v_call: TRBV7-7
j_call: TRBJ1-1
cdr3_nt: TGTGCCGGCAGCCCCTCCGAGGCAAACACTGAAGCTTTCTTT
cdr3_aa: CAGSPSEANTEAFF

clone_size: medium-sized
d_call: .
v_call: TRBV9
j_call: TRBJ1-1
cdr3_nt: TGTGCCAGCAGCGTTGGAGGGACCACTGAAGCTTTCTTT
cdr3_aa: CASSVGGTTEAFF

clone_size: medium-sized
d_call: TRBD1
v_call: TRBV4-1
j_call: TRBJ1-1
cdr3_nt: TGCGCCAGCAGCCAACCAACAGGGGGTGGAGGTGAAGCTTTCTTT
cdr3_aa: CASSQPTGGGGEAFF

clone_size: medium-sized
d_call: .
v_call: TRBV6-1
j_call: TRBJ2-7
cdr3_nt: TGTGCCAGCAGTTCCGGCTTTGGGGCGGTTACAGGAAACGAGCAGTACTTC
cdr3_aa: CASSSGFGAVTGNEQYF

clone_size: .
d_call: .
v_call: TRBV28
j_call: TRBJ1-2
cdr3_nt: TGTGCCAGCAGACCTGGGGACTATGGCTACACCTTC
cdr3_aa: CASRPGDYGYTF